This TCR beta chain was retrieved from a study of OX40 agonist ivuxolimab in advanced cancers. Turning to the study itself: Ivuxolimab, an agonist antibody against OX40 (CD134), was given to patients. Every 2 weeks, ivuxolimab was infused into the patients intravenously at between 0.01 and 10 mg/kg.

This CDR3 has 14 residues. This clone was found once. Assay used: immunoSEQ multiplex PCR; TCRdb lists only in-frame clones, some missing. This table holds under 80,000 clones, over 75% found once. The V call is TRBV12-1, the J call TRBJ2-5; the table's D call, TRBD1, has no DNA check behind it. TRBV12-1 counts as a pseudogene. The sample was CD4+ or CD8+ T cells sorted from blood, taken in a trial of the OX40 agonist ivuxolimab. The clonotype was recovered from an adult with an advanced solid tumor such as melanoma, head and neck, liver or kidney cancer. The CDR3 DNA reads as TGTGCCAGCCTCAGGGGGAAAAATTGGGAGACCCAGTACTTC. Its translation: CASLRGKNWETQYF.